What follows are 7 T cell receptor beta chains derived from one specimen sequenced in a study of cytomegalovirus exposure and HLA in healthy donors. PCR primers comprised 60 Vbeta and 13 Jbeta primers. TCRdb's copy holds only in-frame clones and misses some; the assay was immunoSEQ multiplex PCR. The table has around 67,000 clones, about 65% seen once. The sequencing sample was made of PBMCs. Receptor source: a woman in her twenties or thirties in good health and CMV-seronegative.

The chain couples TRBV4-3 to TRBJ1-2, with 9 positions matching TRBD1. The CDR3 spans 15 residues. From germline, CDR1 is LGHNA and CDR2 YSLEER. V lost 3 bases, J lost 2 bases, and 4 bases stayed unmatched. The CDR3 bases are TGCGCCAGCAGCCATTCGACAGGGGGGAACTATGGCTACACCTTC. Residues: CASSHSTGGNYGYTF.

This clone was observed a few times. The chain is built from TRBV9 and TRBJ2-2; D may be TRBD2 (6 bases). CDR3 length equals 13 residues. CDR1 SGDLS and CDR2 YYNGEE come from the germline V gene. Deletions cut 0 bases from V and 6 bases from J, with 6 bases between. DNA for the CDR3: TGTGCCAGCAGCGTAGGGGGGGCCGGGGAGCTGTTTTTT. Translation gives CASSVGGAGELFF.

To note about this clone: The junction differs from germline at one of its ends, possibly a read error. Here the CDR3 reads CASSQDRGMPYEQYF. The CDR3 DNA is TGCGCCAGCAGCCAAGACCGGGGAATGCCCTACGAGCAGTACTTC. J is TRBJ2-7 and V is TRBV7-2; tentatively, D is TRBD2 (5 bases). The CDR3 spans 15 residues. Germline V gene data show CDR1 as SGHTA and CDR2 as FQGNSA.

This clone was picked up one time. The chain uses TRBV11-2 and TRBJ2-3, with D perhaps TRBD1 (6 bases). Trimming took 1 base from V and 2 from J, leaving 19 bases between them. The germline V gene encodes CDR1 SGHAT and CDR2 FQNNGV. The CDR3 runs 18 residues. The CDR3, as DNA: TGTGCCAGCAGCTTAGGTGGTGGGGCAGGGACACTCACAGATACGCAGTATTTT. Translated: CASSLGGGAGTLTDTQYF.

The chain carries TRBV10-1 and TRBJ1-2, with a tentative D call TRBD1 (5 bases). Germline CDR1 and CDR2: WNHNN and SYGVQD (reference sequence). Trimming left V 6 bases short and J 6 bases short, with 11 bases between. The CDR3 totals 12 residues. CDR3 in amino acids: CASSGRAHGYTF. Here the CDR3 DNA reads TGCGCCAGCAGCGGCAGGGCCCATGGCTACACCTTC.

The rearrangement joins TRBV6-5 to TRBJ1-2, with 7 bases lining up with TRBD1. CDR1 is MNHEY and CDR2 is SVGAGI in the germline V gene. V shed 11 bases, J shed 5 bases, and the junction held 11 bases outside the gene matches. The length of the CDR3 is 13 residues. The CDR3 spells CAATDRAIYGYTF. The CDR3 DNA follows: TGTGCCGCAACCGACAGGGCAATTTATGGCTACACCTTC.

The chain couples TRBV2 to TRBJ2-4, with TRBD2 matching over 8 bases. CDR3 length: 18 amino acids. With 5 bases clipped from V and 3 bases from J, the junction kept 15 bases outside the gene matches. Germline V gene sequence: CDR1 SNHLY, CDR2 FYNNEI. The CDR3 is CASSSLAGPARSKNIQYF. As DNA, the CDR3 is TGTGCCAGCAGTAGTCTAGCGGGTCCCGCTAGGAGCAAAAACATTCAGTACTTC.